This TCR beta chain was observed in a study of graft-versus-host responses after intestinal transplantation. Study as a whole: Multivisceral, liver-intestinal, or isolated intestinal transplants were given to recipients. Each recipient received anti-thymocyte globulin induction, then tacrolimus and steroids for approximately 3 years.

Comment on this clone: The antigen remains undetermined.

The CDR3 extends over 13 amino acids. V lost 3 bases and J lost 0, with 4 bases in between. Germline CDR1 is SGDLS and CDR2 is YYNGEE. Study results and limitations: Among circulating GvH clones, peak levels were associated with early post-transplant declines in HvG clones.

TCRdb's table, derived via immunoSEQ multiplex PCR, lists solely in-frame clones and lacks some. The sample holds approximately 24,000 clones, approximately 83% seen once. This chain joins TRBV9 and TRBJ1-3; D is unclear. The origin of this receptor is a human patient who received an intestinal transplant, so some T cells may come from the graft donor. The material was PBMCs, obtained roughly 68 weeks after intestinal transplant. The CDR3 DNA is TGTGCCAGCAGCGAGGTCTCTGGAAACACCATATATTTT. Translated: CASSEVSGNTIYF.